The 6 T cell receptor beta chains listed next were all sequenced from one sample in a study of cytomegalovirus exposure and HLA in healthy donors. Amplification used 60 Vbeta primers and 13 Jbeta primers. Sequencing used immunoSEQ multiplex PCR; TCRdb keeps in-frame clones, though not all of them. The data hold around 190,000 clones, with over 75% observed a single time. Material for sequencing was PBMCs. Receptors originate from a woman aged 45-60 years in good health and CMV-seronegative.

To note about this clone: Germline is not matched at one junction end, which may reflect a read error. The chain uses TRBV4-2 and TRBJ2-2; TRBD2 matches 10 bases. Germline V lookup: CDR1 LGHNA, CDR2 YNFKEQ. This CDR3 is 17 amino acids long. CDR3 protein: CANSQESIAGGAGELFF. The CDR3 coding sequence is TGTGCCAACAGCCAAGAAAGTATAGCGGGAGGTGCCGGGGAGCTGTTTTTT.

The rearrangement uses TRBV6-6 and TRBJ1-4; D might be TRBD1 (5 bases). The CDR3 consists of 15 residues. V lost 0 bases to trimming and J lost 7 bases, with 12 bases between them. The V gene's germline CDR1 is MNHNY and CDR2 SVGAGI (reference sequence). The CDR3 sequence: CASSYSGTRPEKLFF. The CDR3, as DNA: TGTGCCAGCAGTTACTCGGGGACTCGCCCTGAAAAACTGTTTTTT.

This clone was detected a few times. The CDR3: CASSLAGRVAQPQHF. CDR3 nucleotide sequence: TGTGCCAGCAGCTTAGCTGGCAGGGTAGCCCAGCCCCAGCATTTT. This chain links TRBV7-2 with TRBJ1-5, with a weak D call TRBD1 (5 bases). CDR1 and CDR2 (germline): SGHTA, FQGNSA. V was clipped by 0 bases and J by 7 bases, with 13 bases between them. The CDR3 is 15 amino acids.

Details on this clone: One junction end disagrees with the germline gene, perhaps due to a read error. The rearrangement links TRBV19 to TRBJ2-5, with 7 bases fitting TRBD2. CDR1 is LNHDA and CDR2 is SQIVND in the germline V gene (reference sequence). The CDR3 totals 12 residues. CDR3 region: CASSISGTSVNF. The CDR3 bases are TGTGCCAGTAGTATAAGCGGGACGTCAGTGAACTTC.

Of note for this clone: Other DNA sequences from this sample encode an identical CDR3 as well. The chain couples TRBV6-6 to TRBJ2-7; 7 bases are shared with TRBD1. The CDR3 extends over 13 amino acids. V lost 6 bases, J lost 6 bases, and 8 bases stayed unmatched. Germline V gene sequence: CDR1 MNHNY, CDR2 SVGAGI (reference sequence). The CDR3 DNA reads as TGTGCCAGCAGCTTCAGACAGGGCGGCGAGCAGTACTTC. As protein: CASSFRQGGEQYF.

The CDR3 DNA sequence: TGTGCCAGCAGTCCGCCCAGGGCCAACACTGAAGCTTTCTTT. Amino acids: CASSPPRANTEAFF. The J gene is TRBJ1-1, the V gene TRBV28, with D possibly being TRBD1 (5 bases). The germline CDR1 and CDR2 sequences are MDHEN and SYDVKM. The CDR3 is 14 residues long. Trimming took 5 bases from V and 2 from J, leaving 12 bases between them.